The 20 T cell receptor beta chains listed next were all sequenced from one sample in a study of monozygotic twins with inflammatory bowel disease. TCRdb re-called the 5' RACE reads; one entry per CDR3 protein, DNA not given. The listing contains around 450,000 distinct CDR3 sequences. Sequencing was carried out using blood. The receptors were sampled from a human donor with ulcerative colitis or Crohn's disease, or a healthy co-twin of an affected twin (not recorded which).

The rearrangement uses TRBV7-9 and TRBJ2-7; there is no DNA to check the TCRdb D call of TRBD1. The CDR3 runs 15 residues. Germline V gene lookup returns CDR1 SEHNR and CDR2 FQNEAQ (reference sequence). The CDR3 reads CASSPRQGLSYEQYF. Drawing the rest from reference TRBV7-9 and TRBJ2-7, the complete variable domain is DTGVSQNPRHKITKRGQNVTFRCDPISEHNRLYWYRQTLGQGPEFLTYFQNEAQLEKSRLLSDRFSAERPKGSFSTLEIQRTEQGDSAMYLCASSPRQGLSYEQYFGPGTRLTVT.

The chain recombines TRBV20-1 with TRBJ1-2. Germline V gene sequence: CDR1 DFQATT, CDR2 SNEGSKA (reference sequence). This CDR3 is built from 17 residues. The CDR3 spells CSASPSPRGATNYGYTF.

This rearrangement joins TRBV5-1 to TRBJ2-3. CDR3 length equals 14 residues. The germline V gene encodes CDR1 SGHRS and CDR2 YFSETQ. This chain's CDR3 is CASSLLYNTDTQYF.

The chain joins TRBV15 to TRBJ1-4; TCRdb's D call of TRBD1 is untestable without DNA. The CDR3 runs to 16 residues. Germline CDR1 is LNHNV and CDR2 is YYDKDF (reference sequence). The CDR3 reads CATRTGNLATNEKLFF.

The V call is TRBV7-2, the J call TRBJ1-1. The CDR3 extends over 15 amino acids. Germline V gene data show CDR1 as SGHTA and CDR2 as FQGNSA. The CDR3 loop reads CASSYRDLGVTEAFF.

The chain combines TRBV6-1 with TRBJ1-5. The CDR3 sequence is 15 residues long. The germline gives CDR1 MNHNS, CDR2 SASEGT. CDR3 residues: CASSLGRNSNQPQHF.

The rearrangement links TRBV6-2 or TRBV6-3 to TRBJ2-1. Germline V gives CDR1 MNHEY, CDR2 SVGEGT. This CDR3 is built from 13 residues. CDR3 residues: CASSTASTNEQFF.

V and J are TRBV27 and TRBJ2-3; TCRdb picks TRBD1, but there is no DNA to check that call. Germline CDR1 MNHEY, CDR2 SMNVEV (reference sequence). The CDR3 runs to 14 residues. CDR3 region: CASRRTGEADTQYF.

The rearrangement uses TRBV5-1 and TRBJ1-2; TCRdb indicates TRBD1, and absent DNA this call remains unverified. CDR3 length: 15 residues. In germline, CDR1 is SGHRS, CDR2 YFSETQ. The CDR3 protein is CASSLQGSTDYGYTF.

The chain uses TRBV5-1 and TRBJ1-1. This CDR3 has 13 amino acids. The germline CDR1 and CDR2 sequences are SGHRS and YFSETQ. The CDR3 loop reads CPSSSARNTEAFF.

The V gene is TRBV5-1, the J gene TRBJ2-2; checking the TCRdb D call of TRBD1 is not possible without DNA. This CDR3 spans 15 amino acids. Germline V CDR1 and CDR2: SGHRS, YFSETQ. CDR3 region: CASRQLGGSTGELFF. The full variable domain, in which reference TRBV5-1 and TRBJ2-2 provide the parts outside the CDR3, is KAGVTQTPRYLIKTRGQQVTLSCSPISGHRSVSWYQQTPGQGLQFLFEYFSETQRNKGNFPGRFSGRQFSNSRSEMNVSTLELGDSALYLCASRQLGGSTGELFFGEGSRLTVL.

The chain employs TRBV5-1 and TRBJ2-3; TCRdb proposes TRBD2, but this gene call is untestable without DNA. CDR1 and CDR2 (germline): SGHRS, YFSETQ. The CDR3 consists of 19 residues. CDR3 protein: CASSLVPPTSGGGTDTQYF.

The chain is built from TRBV5-1 and TRBJ2-7; without DNA, the TCRdb call of TRBD1 cannot be checked. CDR1 SGHRS and CDR2 YFSETQ come from the germline V gene. The length of the CDR3 is 16 residues. The CDR3 sequence is CASYDLTGLSSYEQYF.

The chain combines TRBV5-1 with TRBJ2-7; absent DNA, TCRdb's TRBD1 call cannot be checked. The germline CDR1 and CDR2 sequences are SGHRS and YFSETQ. This CDR3 spans 14 amino acids. The CDR3 is CASSLGGTGYEQYF. Full variable domain (remainder filled in from reference TRBV5-1 and TRBJ2-7): KAGVTQTPRYLIKTRGQQVTLSCSPISGHRSVSWYQQTPGQGLQFLFEYFSETQRNKGNFPGRFSGRQFSNSRSEMNVSTLELGDSALYLCASSLGGTGYEQYFGPGTRLTVT.

The gene calls are TRBV6-1 and TRBJ2-1; the TCRdb D gene call, TRBD1, has no DNA to confirm it. This CDR3 has 15 amino acids. CDR1 and CDR2 (germline): MNHNS, SASEGT. This chain's CDR3 is CASRKGVTQNNEQFF.

Here the CDR3 reads CSVELAGLSYNEQFF. The rearrangement uses TRBV29-1 and TRBJ2-1; TCRdb calls TRBD2, which cannot be checked without DNA. The CDR3 is made up of 15 amino acids. Germline V lookup: CDR1 SQVTM, CDR2 ANQGSEA.

This rearrangement joins TRBV19 to TRBJ2-1. Germline assignment: CDR1 LNHDA and CDR2 SQIVND (reference sequence). CDR3 length: 14 residues. CDR3 in amino acids: CASRGQVSYNEQFF. Using reference TRBV19 and TRBJ2-1 for the parts outside the CDR3, the full variable domain is DGGITQSPKYLFRKEGQNVTLSCEQNLNHDAMYWYRQDPGQGLRLIYYSQIVNDFQKGDIAEGYSVSREKKESFPLTVTSAQKNPTAFYLCASRGQVSYNEQFFGPGTRLTVL.

This chain links TRBV3-1 with TRBJ1-1; no DNA is available, so the TRBD1 call from TCRdb remains unchecked. This CDR3 has 14 amino acids. The germline CDR1 and CDR2 sequences are LGHDT and YNNKEL (reference sequence). The CDR3 sequence is CASRDRGPGTEAFF.

This chain links TRBV7-2 with TRBJ2-7; the TCRdb call, TRBD1, lacks DNA for checking. Looked up from germline, CDR1 is SGHTA and CDR2 is FQGNSA. This CDR3 is 15 amino acids long. Here the CDR3 reads CASSLERGGPYEQYF.

The chain joins TRBV18 to TRBJ1-1; the TRBD1 assignment by TCRdb is unverifiable without DNA. In germline, CDR1 is KGHSH, CDR2 LQKENI. The CDR3 has 15 amino acids. The CDR3 region is CASSPAGGVRTEAFF.